This T cell receptor beta chain was sequenced in a study of cytomegalovirus exposure and HLA in healthy donors. The study, taken as a whole, reports: Some public TCRs appeared in many individuals, while most sequences were rare.

Note on this clone: Its antigen is currently unknown.

V lost 3 bases to trimming and J lost 4 bases; unmatched junction nucleotides: 4. The CDR3 is 14 residues long. CDR1 is MGHRA, CDR2 YSYEKL, per germline. PCR amplification relied on 60 Vbeta primers (plus 13 Jbeta primers). Method: immunoSEQ multiplex PCR; TCRdb's copy keeps in-frame clones and lacks some. The data contain 140,000 to 150,000 clones, around three quarters of them singletons. The chain couples TRBV4-1 to TRBJ2-7; 9 bases line up with TRBD2. The sequence was obtained from a man aged 35-49 years in good health and CMV-seronegative. The sample consisted of PBMCs. Here the CDR3 DNA reads TGCGCCAGCAGCCATGCAGCGGGAGGTTACGAGCAGTACTTC. Its protein product is CASSHAAGGYEQYF.